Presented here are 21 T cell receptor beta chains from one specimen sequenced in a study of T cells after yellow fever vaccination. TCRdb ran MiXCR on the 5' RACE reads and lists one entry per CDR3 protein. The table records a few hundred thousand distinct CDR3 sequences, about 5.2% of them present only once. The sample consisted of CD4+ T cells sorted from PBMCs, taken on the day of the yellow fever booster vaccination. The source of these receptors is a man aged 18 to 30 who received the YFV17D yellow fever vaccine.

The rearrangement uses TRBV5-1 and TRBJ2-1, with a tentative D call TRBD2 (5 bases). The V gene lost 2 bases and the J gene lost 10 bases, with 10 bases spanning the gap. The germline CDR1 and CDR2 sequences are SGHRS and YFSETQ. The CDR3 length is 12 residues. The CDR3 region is CASSLHEGEQFF. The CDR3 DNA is TGCGCCAGCAGCTTACACGAGGGCGAGCAGTTCTTC. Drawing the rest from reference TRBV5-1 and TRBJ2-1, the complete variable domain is KAGVTQTPRYLIKTRGQQVTLSCSPISGHRSVSWYQQTPGQGLQFLFEYFSETQRNKGNFPGRFSGRQFSNSRSEMNVSTLELGDSALYLCASSLHEGEQFFGPGTRLTVL.

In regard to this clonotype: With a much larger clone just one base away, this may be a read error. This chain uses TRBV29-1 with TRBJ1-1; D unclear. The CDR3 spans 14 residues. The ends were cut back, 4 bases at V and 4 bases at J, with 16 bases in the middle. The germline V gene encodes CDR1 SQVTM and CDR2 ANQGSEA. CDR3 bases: TGCAGCGTTGCGCGCACAAACCTAATCACTGAAGCTTTCTTT. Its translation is CSVARTNLITEAFF. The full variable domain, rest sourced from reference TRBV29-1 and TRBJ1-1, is SAVISQKPSRDICQRGTSLTIQCQVDSQVTMMFWYRQQPGQSLTLIATANQGSEATYESGFVIDKFPISRPNLTFSTLTVSNMSPEDSSIYLCSVARTNLITEAFFGQGTRLTVV.

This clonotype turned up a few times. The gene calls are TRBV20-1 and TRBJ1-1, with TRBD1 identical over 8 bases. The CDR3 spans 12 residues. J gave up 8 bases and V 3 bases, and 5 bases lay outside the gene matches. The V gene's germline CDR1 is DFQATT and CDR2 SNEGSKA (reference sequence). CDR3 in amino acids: CSASQRDREAFF. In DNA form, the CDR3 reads TGCAGTGCTAGTCAAAGGGACAGGGAAGCTTTCTTT.

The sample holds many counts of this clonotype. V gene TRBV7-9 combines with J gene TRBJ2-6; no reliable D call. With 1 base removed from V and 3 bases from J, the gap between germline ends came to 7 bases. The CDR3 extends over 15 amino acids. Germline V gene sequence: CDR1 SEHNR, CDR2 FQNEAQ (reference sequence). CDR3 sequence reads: CASSLEGGGANVLTF. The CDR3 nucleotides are TGTGCCAGCAGCTTAGAGGGTGGTGGGGCCAACGTCCTGACTTTC.

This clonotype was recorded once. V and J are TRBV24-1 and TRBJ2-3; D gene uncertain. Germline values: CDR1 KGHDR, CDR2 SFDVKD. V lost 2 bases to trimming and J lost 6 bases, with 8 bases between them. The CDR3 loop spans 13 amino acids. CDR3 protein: CATSDWVGDTQYF. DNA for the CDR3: TGTGCCACCAGTGATTGGGTCGGGGATACGCAGTATTTT.

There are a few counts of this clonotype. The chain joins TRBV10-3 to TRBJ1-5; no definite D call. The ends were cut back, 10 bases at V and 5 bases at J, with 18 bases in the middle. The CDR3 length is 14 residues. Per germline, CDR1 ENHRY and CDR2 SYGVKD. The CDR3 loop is CASTTGPSDQPQHF. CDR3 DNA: TGTGCCAGTACTACCGGGCCCTCAGATCAGCCCCAGCATTTT.

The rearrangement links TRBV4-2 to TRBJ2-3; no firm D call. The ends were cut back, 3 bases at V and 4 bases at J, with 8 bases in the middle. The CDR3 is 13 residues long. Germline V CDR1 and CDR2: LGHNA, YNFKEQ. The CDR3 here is CASSQPAADTQYF. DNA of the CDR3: TGTGCCAGCAGCCAGCCTGCCGCAGATACGCAGTATTTT.

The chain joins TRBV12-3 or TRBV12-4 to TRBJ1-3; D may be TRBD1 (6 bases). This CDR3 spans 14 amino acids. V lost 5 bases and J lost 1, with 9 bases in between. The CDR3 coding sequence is TGTGCCAGCAGTCAACAGGGTTCTGGAAACACCATATATTTT. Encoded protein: CASSQQGSGNTIYF.

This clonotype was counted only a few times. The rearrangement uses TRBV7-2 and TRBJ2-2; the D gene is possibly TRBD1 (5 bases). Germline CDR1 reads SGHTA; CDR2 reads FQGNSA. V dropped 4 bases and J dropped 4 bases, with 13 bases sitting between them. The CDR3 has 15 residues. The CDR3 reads CASSSRQGGTGELFF. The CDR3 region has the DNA TGTGCCAGCAGCTCTCGGCAGGGCGGCACCGGGGAGCTGTTTTTT.

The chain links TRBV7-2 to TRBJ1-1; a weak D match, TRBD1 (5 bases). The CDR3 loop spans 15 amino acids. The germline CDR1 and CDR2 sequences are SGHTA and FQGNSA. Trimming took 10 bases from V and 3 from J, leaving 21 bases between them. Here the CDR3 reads CATLPRNTGHTEAFF. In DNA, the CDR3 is TGTGCCACCTTACCCCGCAACACGGGACACACTGAAGCTTTCTTT.

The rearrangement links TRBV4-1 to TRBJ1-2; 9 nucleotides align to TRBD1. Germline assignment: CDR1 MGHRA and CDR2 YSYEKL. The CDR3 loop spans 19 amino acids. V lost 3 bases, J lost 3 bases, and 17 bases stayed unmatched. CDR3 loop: CASSQPVGGQGRVDYGYTF. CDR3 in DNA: TGCGCCAGCAGCCAGCCAGTTGGCGGACAGGGGAGGGTTGACTATGGCTACACCTTC.

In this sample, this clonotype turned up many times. The CDR3 DNA reads as TGCGCCAGCAGCTCTCTCGGGACAGGCAATGGCTACACCTTC. This translates into CASSSLGTGNGYTF. V is TRBV5-1 and J is TRBJ1-2, with TRBD1 matching 8 bases. Germline values: CDR1 SGHRS, CDR2 YFSETQ. The trim removed 3 bases at V and 6 bases at J, leaving 7 bases unmatched. This CDR3 is built from 14 residues. Looking up the rest from reference TRBV5-1 and TRBJ1-2 gives the full variable domain: KAGVTQTPRYLIKTRGQQVTLSCSPISGHRSVSWYQQTPGQGLQFLFEYFSETQRNKGNFPGRFSGRQFSNSRSEMNVSTLELGDSALYLCASSSLGTGNGYTFGSGTRLTVV.

CDR3 bases: TGTGCCAGCAGCCTCACACTAGCGGGGGGCCAAGAGACCCAGTACTTC. Translating it yields CASSLTLAGGQETQYF. The chain couples TRBV9 to TRBJ2-5; 12 bases line up with TRBD2. V lost 4 bases to trimming and J lost 1 base; unmatched junction nucleotides: 5. CDR3 length: 16 residues. The germline gives CDR1 SGDLS, CDR2 YYNGEE.

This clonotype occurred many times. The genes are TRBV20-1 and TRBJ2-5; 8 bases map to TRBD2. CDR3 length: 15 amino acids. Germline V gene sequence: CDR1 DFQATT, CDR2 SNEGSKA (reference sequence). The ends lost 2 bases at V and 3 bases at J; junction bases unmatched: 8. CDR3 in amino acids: CSARPAGGPKETQYF. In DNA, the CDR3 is TGCAGTGCTAGACCTGCGGGGGGTCCAAAAGAGACCCAGTACTTC.

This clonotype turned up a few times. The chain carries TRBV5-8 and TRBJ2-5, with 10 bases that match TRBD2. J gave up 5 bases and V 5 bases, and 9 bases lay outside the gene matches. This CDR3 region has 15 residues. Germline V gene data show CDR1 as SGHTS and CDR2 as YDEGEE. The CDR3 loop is CASRLSSGGWETQYF. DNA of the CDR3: TGTGCCAGCAGACTTTCTAGCGGGGGTTGGGAGACCCAGTACTTC.

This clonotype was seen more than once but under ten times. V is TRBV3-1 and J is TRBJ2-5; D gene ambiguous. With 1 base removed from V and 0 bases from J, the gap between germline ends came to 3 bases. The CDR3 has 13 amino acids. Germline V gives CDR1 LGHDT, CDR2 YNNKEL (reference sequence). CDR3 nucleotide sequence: TGTGCCAGCAGCCAAGCGTACCAAGAGACCCAGTACTTC. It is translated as CASSQAYQETQYF.

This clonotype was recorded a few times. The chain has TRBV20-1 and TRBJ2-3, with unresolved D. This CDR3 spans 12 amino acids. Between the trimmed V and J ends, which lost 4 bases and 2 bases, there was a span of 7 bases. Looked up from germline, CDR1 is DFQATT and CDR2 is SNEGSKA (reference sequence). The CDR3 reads CSANDFTDTQYF. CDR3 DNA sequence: TGCAGTGCTAACGACTTCACAGATACGCAGTATTTT.

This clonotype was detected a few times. CDR3 residues: CARAGDPIFYEQYF. The CDR3 bases are TGCGCCAGGGCGGGGGACCCCATATTCTACGAGCAGTACTTC. The chain uses TRBV23-1 and TRBJ2-7; 7 nucleotides align to TRBD2. TRBV23-1 belongs to the ORF category, with a function that is uncertain. This CDR3 comprises 14 residues. Trimming removed 9 bases from V and 3 bases from J; junction bases left unmatched: 11.

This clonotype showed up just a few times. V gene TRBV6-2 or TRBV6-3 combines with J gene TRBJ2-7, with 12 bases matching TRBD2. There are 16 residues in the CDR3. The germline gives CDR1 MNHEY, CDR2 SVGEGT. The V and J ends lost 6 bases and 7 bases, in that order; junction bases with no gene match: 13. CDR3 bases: TGTGCCAGCAGCCCACGGACTAGCGGGGCCTCTCGGGAGCAGTACGTC. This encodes CASSPRTSGASREQYV.

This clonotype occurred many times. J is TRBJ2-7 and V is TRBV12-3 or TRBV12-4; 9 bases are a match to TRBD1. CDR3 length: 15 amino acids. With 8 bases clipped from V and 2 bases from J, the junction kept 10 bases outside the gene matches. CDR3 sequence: CASGSGQGKTYEQYF. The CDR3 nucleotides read TGTGCCAGCGGGTCGGGACAGGGCAAAACCTACGAGCAGTACTTC.

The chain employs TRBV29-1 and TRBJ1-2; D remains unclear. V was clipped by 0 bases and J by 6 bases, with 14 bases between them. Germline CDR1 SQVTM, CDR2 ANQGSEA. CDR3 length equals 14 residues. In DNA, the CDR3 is TGCAGCGTTGAAGAAGACGAGGGAGTCAATGGCTACACCTTC. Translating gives CSVEEDEGVNGYTF.